The 18 T cell receptor beta chains below were found in one sample sequenced in a study of T cell responses to AZD1222 COVID-19 vaccine. Data came from immunoSEQ multiplex PCR; TCRdb stores just in-frame clones and leaves some out. The sample contains more than 140,000 clones, around 89% of which appear only once. Sequencing used peripheral blood, obtained on day 0 of AZD1222 vaccination. All receptors come from an adult in good health.

The chain carries TRBV29-1 and TRBJ2-3, with 8 bases lining up with TRBD2. The CDR3 loop spans 19 amino acids. Germline V gene data show CDR1 as SQVTM and CDR2 as ANQGSEA. V was clipped by 1 base and J by 1 base; unmatched bases: 16. The CDR3 sequence: CSVEVRGTGGWYGTDTQYF. The CDR3 DNA reads as TGCAGCGTTGAAGTCCGCGGGACGGGAGGGTGGTACGGCACAGATACGCAGTATTTT.

The V and J genes are TRBV25-1 and TRBJ2-2; D ambiguous. The CDR3 covers 14 residues. Looked up from germline, CDR1 is MGHDK and CDR2 is SYGVNS. V lost 3 bases and J lost 1, with 6 bases in between. The CDR3: CASSETGNTGELFF. As DNA, the CDR3 is TGTGCCAGCAGTGAGACGGGGAACACCGGGGAGCTGTTTTTT.

V and J are TRBV5-1 and TRBJ2-7; perhaps D is TRBD1 or TRBD2 (5 bases each). The CDR3 sequence is 14 residues long. The germline V gene has CDR1 SGHRS and CDR2 YFSETQ. V lost 0 bases to trimming and J lost 3 bases, with 10 bases between them. This CDR3 is CASSLVGRGYEQYF. The CDR3 nucleotides are TGCGCCAGCAGCTTGGTGGGACGGGGCTACGAGCAGTACTTC.

The genes are TRBV19 and TRBJ1-1; 9 bases align to TRBD1. The CDR3 spans 14 residues. The V and J ends lost 5 bases and 6 bases, in that order; junction bases with no gene match: 7. In germline, CDR1 is LNHDA, CDR2 SQIVND (reference sequence). The CDR3 region is CASSEGTGSSEAFF. Written as DNA, the CDR3 is TGTGCCAGTAGTGAAGGGACAGGGTCTTCTGAAGCTTTCTTT.

The CDR3 sequence is CASKNRSQRRDSNQPQHF. The CDR3 nucleotides read TGCGCCAGCAAAAACCGATCCCAACGGCGGGATAGCAATCAGCCCCAGCATTTT. The chain couples TRBV10-1 to TRBJ1-5; D is unresolved. CDR1 and CDR2 from the germline V gene are WNHNN and SYGVQD (reference sequence). This CDR3 is 18 amino acids long. Deletions cut 7 bases from V and 0 bases from J, with 22 bases between.

This clone has more than one count but fewer than ten. The CDR3 loop is CASSLRRNTGELFF. The DNA of the CDR3 is TGTGCCAGCAGCTTAAGACGGAACACCGGGGAGCTGTTTTTT. The chain is built from TRBV11-2 and TRBJ2-2; D is unresolved. Germline V gene data show CDR1 as SGHAT and CDR2 as FQNNGV. The CDR3 has 14 amino acids. The V end lost 2 bases, the J end lost 1 base, and 5 bases lay between the germline ends.

The genes are TRBV27 and TRBJ2-3; D may be TRBD1 (6 bases). Trimming took off 4 bases at V and 2 bases at J, with 13 bases between the two ends. Germline CDR1 reads MNHEY; CDR2 reads SMNVEV (reference sequence). The CDR3 is 15 residues long. In nucleotides, the CDR3 is TGTGCCAGCAGTTCTCCGGGACAAGACACAGATACGCAGTATTTT. Protein: CASSSPGQDTDTQYF.

The rearrangement joins TRBV5-1 to TRBJ2-3; TRBD1 matches 9 bases. The trim removed 3 bases at V and 1 base at J, leaving 12 bases unmatched. In germline, CDR1 is SGHRS, CDR2 YFSETQ. The CDR3 sequence is 18 residues long. The chain's CDR3 is CASSSFGAQGAGTDTQYF. The CDR3 bases are TGCGCCAGCAGCTCATTCGGGGCACAGGGGGCCGGCACAGATACGCAGTATTTT.

The chain couples TRBV19 to TRBJ1-2; TRBD1 matches 9 bases. Losses at the gene ends were 6 bases for V and 5 bases for J; bases not matched to a gene: 19. Germline V gene sequence: CDR1 LNHDA, CDR2 SQIVND (reference sequence). The CDR3 runs to 18 residues. The CDR3 reads CASSPPGTGTLLRYGYTF. The CDR3 DNA follows: TGTGCCAGTAGCCCCCCCGGGACAGGGACCCTCCTGAGGTATGGCTACACCTTC.

This chain uses TRBV4-3 with TRBJ1-2, with a possible D match to TRBD1 (5 bases). The ends were cut back, 3 bases at V and 1 base at J, with 18 bases in the middle. This CDR3 has 17 residues. CDR1 and CDR2 from the germline V gene are LGHNA and YSLEER. The CDR3 bases are TGCGCCAGCAGCCAGACAGCTGGGGCAGGGAGTAACTATGGCTACACCTTC. Translation: CASSQTAGAGSNYGYTF.

The genes are TRBV6-2 or TRBV6-3 and TRBJ1-2, with 10 bases lining up with TRBD1. The CDR3 consists of 15 residues. Trimming at V came to 5 bases and at J to 3 bases, leaving 6 bases not matched to a gene. In germline, CDR1 is MNHEY, CDR2 SVGEGT. CDR3 in DNA: TGTGCCAGCAGTACCCGGGACAGGGGTCACTATGGCTACACCTTC. The encoded protein is CASSTRDRGHYGYTF.

The genes are TRBV19 and TRBJ1-5; D remains ambiguous. CDR1 is LNHDA, CDR2 SQIVND, per germline (reference sequence). This CDR3 has 15 residues. V lost 7 bases and J 4 bases, leaving 17 bases between the germline ends. CDR3 sequence (DNA): TGTGCCAGTACCCCCTACCCCCCCCAGAATCAGCCCCAGCATTTT. It is translated as CASTPYPPQNQPQHF.

The genes are TRBV28 and TRBJ2-2; possibly TRBD1 for D (6 bases). Germline V gene sequence: CDR1 MDHEN, CDR2 SYDVKM. The CDR3 contains 13 residues. Trimming stripped 4 bases from V and 5 bases from J, with 8 bases between. The CDR3 DNA sequence: TGTGCCAGCAGTTACCAGGGGACCGGGGAGCTGTTTTTT. Its translation: CASSYQGTGELFF.

The V and J genes are TRBV2 and TRBJ2-7, with D perhaps assigned TRBD1 or TRBD2 (5 bases each). Germline CDR1 is SNHLY and CDR2 is FYNNEI. The CDR3 loop spans 15 amino acids. Trimming took off 6 bases at V and 2 bases at J, with 17 bases between the two ends. In DNA form, the CDR3 reads TGTGCCAGCAGCCTCCGGGACGCCTTGGCCTACGAGCAGTACTTC. Protein: CASSLRDALAYEQYF.

The V call is TRBV6-2 or TRBV6-3, the J call TRBJ2-7; 7 bases line up with TRBD2. CDR3 length: 15 amino acids. V lost 5 bases to trimming and J lost 0 bases; unmatched junction nucleotides: 7. The germline CDR1 and CDR2 sequences are MNHEY and SVGEGT. The CDR3 DNA is TGTGCCAGCAGTGGGTCTAGCGGTCTCTCCTACGAGCAGTACTTC. It translates to CASSGSSGLSYEQYF.

The J gene is TRBJ2-1, the V gene TRBV5-1; D is unresolved. The CDR3 is made up of 14 amino acids. CDR1 is SGHRS, CDR2 YFSETQ, per germline. With 0 bases removed from V and 11 bases from J, the gap between germline ends came to 15 bases. The CDR3 reads CASSLATDHRKQFF. DNA for the CDR3: TGCGCCAGCAGCTTGGCTACAGACCACAGAAAGCAGTTCTTC.

This clone occurred once. The V gene is TRBV28, the J gene TRBJ2-2; 8 positions agree with TRBD1. The CDR3 contains 16 residues. The V segment lost 2 bases and the J segment 0 bases; nucleotides outside the gene matches: 2. CDR1 and CDR2 from the germline V gene are MDHEN and SYDVKM. Here the CDR3 reads CASSLKGQANTGELFF. In DNA, the CDR3 is TGTGCCAGCAGTTTAAAGGGACAGGCGAACACCGGGGAGCTGTTTTTT.

This clone has a single count. V is TRBV18 and J is TRBJ2-2; D could derive from TRBD1 or TRBD2 (5 bases each). The V end was cut by 4 bases, the J end by 4 bases, with 7 bases between. The CDR3 is 13 residues long. CDR1 and CDR2 (germline): KGHSH, LQKENI. The DNA for the CDR3 is TGTGCCAGCTCACGGGACGGCACCGGGGAGCTGTTTTTT. This encodes CASSRDGTGELFF.